Sequencing of this T cell receptor beta chain was carried out in a study of T cell responses to AZD1222 COVID-19 vaccine. Whole-study context: Second-dose recipients at about 4 or about 12 weeks were treated as one pooled group. Notes on the study in general: When two AZD1222 doses had been given, Spike-specific TCR breadth and depth rose. White British ancestry dominated among donors, who included more females, and clonal diversity was possibly underestimated.

Germline V gene lookup returns CDR1 MDHEN and CDR2 SYDVKM. There are 15 residues in the CDR3. J gave up 5 bases and V 4 bases, and 5 bases lay outside the gene matches. The data were produced by immunoSEQ multiplex PCR, yet TCRdb's version contains in-frame clones alone and is incomplete. The sample holds roughly 150,000 clones, approximately 88% seen once. On this clone: Its cognate antigen is unknown.

V usage is TRBV28 and J usage is TRBJ1-6; 7 bases are shared with TRBD1. The material sequenced was peripheral blood, taken on day 0 of AZD1222 vaccination. This clonotype originated in an adult in good health. The CDR3 here is CASSSLDRNNSPLHF. The DNA of the CDR3 is TGTGCCAGCAGTTCCTTGGACAGGAATAATTCACCCCTCCACTTT.